A selection of T cell receptor beta chains follows, all from one sample in a study of cytomegalovirus exposure and HLA in healthy donors. Sequenced by immunoSEQ multiplex PCR; TCRdb stores in-frame clones only, minus some. The table shows about 150,000 clones, with over 70% occurring only once. Sequenced: PBMCs. These receptors all come from a man younger than 45 in good health and CMV-seropositive. Each CDR3 is given with its conserved first and last residue. The order of the fields is clone size, J gene, V gene, D gene, CDR3 protein, CDR3 DNA. A D gene is named only where the DNA matches it firmly. For some rows the clone size is stated as once, few or many, or as a class when expanded; others skip it.

.	TRBJ2-3	TRBV5-1	.	CASSLGRLDTQYF	TGCGCCAGCAGCCTCGGTCGGTTGGATACGCAGTATTTT
.	TRBJ2-7	TRBV2	TRBD2	CASSEAPGASGIRRREQYF	TGTGCCAGCAGTGAAGCGCCCGGGGCTAGCGGGATTCGCCGTAGGGAGCAGTACTTC
.	TRBJ1-2	TRBV19	TRBD1	CASSFGQGVDGYTF	TGTGCCAGTAGTTTTGGACAGGGTGTTGATGGCTACACCTTC
few	TRBJ2-3	TRBV6-6	.	CASSPGREADTQYF	TGTGCCAGCAGCCCCGGCCGAGAGGCAGATACGCAGTATTTT
few	TRBJ2-1	TRBV10-2	TRBD2	CASSVAGGSGEQFF	TGCGCCAGCAGTGTGGCGGGGGGGTCGGGTGAGCAGTTCTTC
.	TRBJ2-7	TRBV11-2	.	CASSPRSGGYLSYEQYF	TGTGCCAGCAGCCCCAGGTCCGGGGGTTACCTCTCCTACGAGCAGTACTTC
.	TRBJ1-4	TRBV5-1	.	CASSRRAGVNEKLFF	TGCGCCAGCAGTCGGCGGGCAGGGGTGAATGAAAAACTGTTTTTT
few	TRBJ2-7	TRBV27	.	CASSKSGLYEQYF	TGTGCCAGCAGTAAATCGGGACTCTACGAGCAGTACTTC
.	TRBJ1-6	TRBV5-8	TRBD1	CASSPTGDNSPLHF	TGTGCCAGCAGCCCAACAGGGGATAATTCACCCCTCCACTTT
.	TRBJ2-7	TRBV19	TRBD2	CASSIDRGLPYEQYF	TGTGCCAGTAGTATAGACCGGGGACTACCCTACGAGCAGTACTTC
few	TRBJ1-5	TRBV21-1	.	CASSNRGGQVEGPQHF	TGTGCCAGCAGCAATAGGGGGGGACAGGTGGAGGGGCCCCAGCATTTT
.	TRBJ1-3	TRBV5-1	.	CASSLAYEGRRGVAGNTIYF	TGCGCCAGCAGCTTGGCTTACGAAGGACGGCGGGGGGTAGCGGGAAACACCATATATTTT
.	TRBJ2-3	TRBV4-2	TRBD2	CASSPEEAPTRLAGGPGTDTQYF	TGTGCCAGCAGCCCCGAGGAAGCTCCCACGAGACTAGCGGGGGGGCCAGGCACAGATACGCAGTATTTT
few	TRBJ2-1	TRBV7-9	.	CASSPPPRFGNEQFF	TGTGCCAGCAGCCCCCCTCCCCGGTTTGGCAATGAGCAGTTCTTC
.	TRBJ2-1	TRBV11-2	TRBD1	CASSRRGQGANEQFF	TGTGCCAGCAGTCGTAGGGGACAGGGGGCTAATGAGCAGTTCTTC
.	TRBJ2-7	TRBV21-1	.	CASTDPGREKYEQYF	TGTGCCAGCACCGACCCGGGTCGTGAAAAATACGAGCAGTACTTC
.	TRBJ1-5	TRBV6-4	.	CASSLVQPQHF	TGTGCCAGCAGTTTAGTCCAGCCCCAGCATTTT
.	TRBJ2-3	TRBV5-1	TRBD1	CASSLRDRGADTQYF	TGCGCCAGCAGCCTCCGGGACAGGGGAGCAGATACGCAGTATTTT
once	TRBJ2-3	TRBV7-9	TRBD1	CASSSDRVEDTQYF	TGTGCCAGCAGCTCCGACAGGGTGGAAGATACGCAGTATTTT
.	TRBJ1-2	TRBV20-1	TRBD1	CRADRDGYTF	TGCAGGGCGGACAGGGACGGCTACACCTTC
.	TRBJ2-7	TRBV5-4	TRBD2	CASSLGGEVLAGPFYEQYF	TGTGCCAGCAGCTTGGGGGGGGAGGTACTAGCGGGACCATTCTACGAGCAGTACTTC
once	TRBJ2-3	TRBV28	TRBD2	CASSFRGADTQYF	TGTGCCAGCAGTTTTCGGGGGGCAGATACGCAGTATTTT
few	TRBJ2-1	TRBV28	TRBD2	CASSFLSGAINEQFF	TGTGCCAGCAGTTTTCTCAGCGGGGCCATCAATGAGCAGTTCTTC
few	TRBJ2-3	TRBV6-1	TRBD2	CASSHSGSGADTQYF	TGTGCCAGCAGTCATAGCGGGAGCGGGGCAGATACGCAGTATTTT
.	TRBJ2-7	TRBV6-1	.	CASSEPGYEQYF	TGTGCCAGCAGTGAACCGGGATACGAGCAGTACTTC
.	TRBJ2-7	TRBV7-2	TRBD2	CASSPPSGGLIEQYF	TGTGCCAGCAGCCCACCAAGCGGGGGACTTATCGAGCAGTACTTC
.	TRBJ1-5	TRBV19	.	CASSKREANQPQHF	TGTGCCAGTAGTAAGAGGGAGGCCAATCAGCCCCAGCATTTT
.	TRBJ1-2	TRBV19	.	CASSLDLNYGYTF	TGTGCCAGTAGTTTGGACTTAAACTATGGCTACACCTTC
.	TRBJ2-7	TRBV11-2	TRBD1	CASSLSGQGSYEQYF	TGTGCCAGCAGCTTATCGGGACAGGGCTCCTACGAGCAGTACTTC
.	TRBJ2-7	TRBV25-1	.	CASGGNTYEQYF	TGTGCCAGCGGGGGCAACACCTACGAGCAGTACTTC
.	TRBJ1-1	TRBV19	.	CASSSPGIQNTEAFF	TGTGCCAGTAGTTCCCCGGGGATACAGAACACTGAAGCTTTCTTT
.	TRBJ1-2	TRBV19	.	CASSRASNYGYTF	TGTGCCAGTAGTAGGGCCTCCAACTATGGCTACACCTTC
.	TRBJ1-3	TRBV6-5	TRBD1	CASRPGTALMSTIYF	TGTGCCAGCAGACCTGGGACAGCCTTGATGAGCACCATATATTTT
.	TRBJ2-7	TRBV30	TRBD1	CAWSVETGAYEQYF	TGTGCCTGGAGTGTCGAGACAGGGGCCTACGAGCAGTACTTC
.	TRBJ1-5	TRBV5-4	.	CASSLGGTEGVPQHF	TGTGCCAGCAGCTTGGGTGGGACTGAGGGAGTGCCCCAGCATTTT
.	TRBJ1-4	TRBV7-9	.	CSSSPVGASEKLFF	TGTTCCAGCAGCCCAGTAGGGGCAAGTGAAAAACTGTTTTTT
.	TRBJ2-5	TRBV10-1	TRBD1	CASSDGTGDWTQYF	TGCGCCAGCAGTGACGGGACAGGGGATTGGACCCAGTACTTC
.	TRBJ2-7	TRBV9	.	CASSVGDTSYEQYF	TGTGCCAGCAGCGTAGGGGACACCTCCTACGAGCAGTACTTC
.	TRBJ2-1	TRBV27	TRBD2	CASSYPGLAGGSYNEQFF	TGTGCCAGCAGCTACCCGGGACTAGCGGGGGGCAGCTACAATGAGCAGTTCTTC
.	TRBJ2-3	TRBV5-1	.	CASSYRTTRTDTQYF	TGCGCCAGCAGCTACCGGACTACACGCACAGATACGCAGTATTTT
.	TRBJ2-7	TRBV6-1	TRBD1	CASQAGQGSSYEQYF	TGTGCCAGCCAGGCGGGACAGGGGAGCTCCTACGAGCAGTACTTC
.	TRBJ1-1	TRBV7-9	.	CASSLGPGVRPTEAFF	TGTGCCAGCAGCTTAGGTCCAGGGGTGCGGCCCACTGAAGCTTTCTTT
.	TRBJ2-1	TRBV10-1	TRBD2	CASSEGTRGSDEQFF	TGCGCCAGCAGTGAAGGGACTAGGGGCTCCGATGAGCAGTTCTTC
.	TRBJ2-3	TRBV7-9	TRBD2	CASSLAAGGPDTQYF	TGTGCCAGCAGCTTAGCGGCGGGGGGCCCAGATACGCAGTATTTT
.	TRBJ1-1	TRBV19	TRBD1	CASTRTGIGDEAFF	TGTGCCAGTACCCGGACAGGGATTGGTGATGAAGCTTTCTTT
.	TRBJ2-7	TRBV9	.	CASSVASSYEQYF	TGTGCCAGCAGCGTAGCCAGCTCCTACGAGCAGTACTTC
.	TRBJ1-3	TRBV7-7	.	CASSPSSGNTIYF	TGTGCCAGCAGCCCCAGTTCCGGAAACACCATATATTTT
.	TRBJ1-6	TRBV2	.	CASSADGGVPLHF	TGTGCCAGCAGTGCGGACGGGGGAGTACCCCTCCACTTT
once	TRBJ2-7	TRBV20-1	.	CSAPQGYEQYF	TGCAGTGCTCCCCAGGGCTACGAGCAGTACTTC
.	TRBJ1-1	TRBV6-5	.	CASSYSLGAEAFF	TGTGCCAGCAGTTACAGTCTGGGAGCTGAAGCTTTCTTT
.	TRBJ1-2	TRBV21-1	.	CASSTLCQGGGNNYGYTF	TGTGCCAGCAGCACCCTATGTCAGGGCGGGGGGAATAACTATGGCTACACCTTC